Listed below are T cell receptor beta chains from one sample, sequenced in a study of regulatory T cells in long-lasting Graves disease. TCRdb passed the multiplex PCR reads through MiXCR, listing each CDR3 protein once. The data show approximately 470,000 distinct CDR3 sequences, with around 16% seen just once and 12% held by the top ten. These records were also assigned to another study, of T cells in Graves' hyperthyroidism and ophthalmopathy.

The sequencing used peripheral blood mononuclear cells (PBMCs), collected at new diagnosis, from a patient treated with antithyroid drugs. These receptor sequences come from a man aged 35 to 55 with Graves disease. Both conserved end residues are trimmed from each CDR3. Each record gives: J gene, V gene, D gene, CDR3 protein. D genes are given only for firm matches.

TRBJ1-5,TRBV20-1,.,SASIANSNQPQH
TRBJ2-2,TRBV9,.,ASSVLGNTGELF
TRBJ2-7,TRBV27,TRBD2,ASSKSGRVYEQY
TRBJ2-2,TRBV3-1,.,ASSQVVPAAGELF
TRBJ2-6,TRBV24-1,.,ATSDPSSGANVLT
TRBJ2-1,TRBV9,TRBD2,ASSGPSGRGIPYNEQF
TRBJ1-2,TRBV3-1,TRBD1,ASSQGYLDRDDYGYT
TRBJ2-3,TRBV24-1,TRBD2,ATSLLAGGGTDTQY
TRBJ2-7,TRBV30,.,AWRGRDEQY
TRBJ1-5,TRBV20-1,.,SARQDNQPQH
TRBJ2-1,TRBV27,TRBD2,ASSSSGRAFNEQF
TRBJ2-6,TRBV24-1,.,ATSDFGQGHWGSGANVLT
TRBJ2-2,TRBV6-1,.,ASHRRPGELF
TRBJ2-5,TRBV6-1,.,ASRAAYQETQY
TRBJ2-1,TRBV24-1,TRBD2,ATSDIAGTYNEQF
TRBJ2-7,TRBV27,TRBD2,ASSPRLAGGPTYEQY
TRBJ2-1,TRBV11-2,.,ASSLDRANEQF
TRBJ2-5,TRBV7-9,.,ASSLGVNTQY
TRBJ1-2,TRBV6-4,.,ASSSGPIRAVYGYT
TRBJ2-2,TRBV6-2/TRBV6-3,.,ASKWDHSPGELF
TRBJ2-7,TRBV6-2/TRBV6-3,.,ASSLGHPDSYEQY
TRBJ2-1,TRBV18,.,ASSGLGGGHGNEQF
TRBJ1-1,TRBV28,.,ASSLFSAEAF
TRBJ2-1,TRBV12-5,.,ASGLVRGEPLNEQF
TRBJ2-5,TRBV24-1,TRBD2,ATSDLTSGVGETQY
TRBJ2-1,TRBV20-1,.,SAYLRGVGGEQF
TRBJ2-1,TRBV6-1,TRBD1,ASSTERQGLVGVRKF
TRBJ2-5,TRBV3-1,.,ASSQPQETQY
TRBJ2-1,TRBV7-9,.,ASSNRDYNEQF
TRBJ1-3,TRBV12-3/TRBV12-4,.,ASSLKGVRISGNTIY
TRBJ2-7,TRBV7-9,.,ASSLLGRAGYEQY
TRBJ2-5,TRBV7-9,.,ASSPKGGVLRETQY
TRBJ2-2,TRBV29-1,.,SVIPANTGELF
TRBJ2-1,TRBV18,TRBD2,ASSPSGGSQESYNEQF
TRBJ1-5,TRBV18,.,ASSPSGGELNQPQH
TRBJ1-5,TRBV6-4,TRBD1,ASSDRSRDRGGQPQH
TRBJ2-7,TRBV7-9,.,ASSSDSGERTLYEQY
TRBJ2-7,TRBV12-5,.,ASRRGRLGYEQY
TRBJ2-1,TRBV6-2/TRBV6-3,TRBD2,ASSYNREGTYNEQF
TRBJ2-1,TRBV6-2/TRBV6-3,.,ASSKDSTLYNEQF
TRBJ2-2,TRBV28,.,ASRPPGLPTGELF
TRBJ1-5,TRBV19,.,ASSIRQSLNQPQH
TRBJ2-4,TRBV29-1,TRBD1,SVNGDRGDIQY
TRBJ2-1,TRBV19,TRBD2,ASSTSGRGDEQF
TRBJ2-7,TRBV6-5,TRBD2,ASSYSLAGVNEQY
TRBJ2-6,TRBV29-1,.,SVEDPLGDATAGANVLT
TRBJ2-7,TRBV29-1,.,SVAAQYSYEQY
TRBJ2-2,TRBV28,TRBD2,AEREGNTGELF
TRBJ2-3,TRBV24-1,TRBD2,ATGTSGLTDTQY
TRBJ2-1,TRBV12-3/TRBV12-4,TRBD2,ASSPSGTFPYNEQF
TRBJ2-4,TRBV28,TRBD1,ASRPTGTEKNIQY
TRBJ1-6,TRBV5-6,.,ASCWGVGNSPLH
TRBJ1-4,TRBV5-1,.,ASSADTATNEKLL
TRBJ2-7,TRBV4-1,TRBD1,ASSPDRGLNYEQY
TRBJ2-6,TRBV19,TRBD1,ASSMGLQGASSGANVLT